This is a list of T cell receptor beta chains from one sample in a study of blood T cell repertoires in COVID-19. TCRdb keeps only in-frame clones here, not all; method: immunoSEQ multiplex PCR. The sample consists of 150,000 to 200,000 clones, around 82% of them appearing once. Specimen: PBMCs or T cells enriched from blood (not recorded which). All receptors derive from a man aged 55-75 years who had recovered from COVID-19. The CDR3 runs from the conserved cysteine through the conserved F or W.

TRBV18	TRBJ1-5	CASSPTQQPNQPQHF
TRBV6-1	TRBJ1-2	CASSESGEAYGYTF
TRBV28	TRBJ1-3	CASSFRGGSGNTIYF
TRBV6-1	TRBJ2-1	CASSAAGVASDEQFF
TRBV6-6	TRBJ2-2	CASSRGQGAATNTGELFF
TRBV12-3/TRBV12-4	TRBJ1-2	CASIPIGTGKATF
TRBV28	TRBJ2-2	CASSLGSGGTGELFF
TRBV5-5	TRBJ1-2	CASSLRVNYGYTF
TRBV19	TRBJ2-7	CASRRGYEQYF
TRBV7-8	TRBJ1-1	CASRLDGIKAFF
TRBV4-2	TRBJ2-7	CASSPRLAGEQYF
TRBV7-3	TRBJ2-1	CASTTAQGNEQFF
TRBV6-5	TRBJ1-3	CASSYGTGGSGNTIYF
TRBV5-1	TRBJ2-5	CASGAEKETQYF
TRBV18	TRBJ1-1	CASSPFGTPNTEAFF
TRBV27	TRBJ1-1	CASSLSFRSATPKTPNTEAFF
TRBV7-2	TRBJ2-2	CASSTSGTSTTGELFF
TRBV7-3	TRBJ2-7	CASSWGQGYEQYF
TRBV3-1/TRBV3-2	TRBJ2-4	CASSLRLAGGPLAKNIQYF
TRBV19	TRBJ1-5	CASSIVGDRSNQPQHF
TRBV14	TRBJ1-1	CASSQDWGRDSEAFF
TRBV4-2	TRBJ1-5	CASSQSQGNDQPQHF
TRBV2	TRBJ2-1	CASKQGSSYNEQFF
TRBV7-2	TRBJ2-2	CASSLGLAGVGELFF
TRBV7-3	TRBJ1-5	CASSASGSQHF
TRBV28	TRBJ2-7	CASSRRDFSYEQYF
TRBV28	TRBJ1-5	CASSLPAGFPNQPQHF
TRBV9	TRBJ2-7	CASSVEIGGSYEQYF
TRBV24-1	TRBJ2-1	CATSDHRGFNYNEQFF
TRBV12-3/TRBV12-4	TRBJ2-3	CASSPTEMKQYF
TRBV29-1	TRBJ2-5	CSVKRTGGPETQYF
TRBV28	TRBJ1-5	CASSPRGGRGNQPQHF
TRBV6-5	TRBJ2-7	CASRPPGMDYEQYF
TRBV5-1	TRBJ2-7	CASSKGTSVHEQYF
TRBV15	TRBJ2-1	CATSRERGLVEQFF
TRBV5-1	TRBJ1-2	CASSLAGGFNYGYTF
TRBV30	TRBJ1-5	CAVEEEGQPQHF
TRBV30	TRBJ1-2	CAWSVMTSWDGYTF
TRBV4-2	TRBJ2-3	CASSPTGTSTDTQYF
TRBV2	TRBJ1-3	CASSLRTIYF
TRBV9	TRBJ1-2	CASSLSSLYGYTF
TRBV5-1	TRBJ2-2	CASSQKTSGRANTGELFF
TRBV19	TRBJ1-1	CASSKGPFTEAFF
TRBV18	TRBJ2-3	CASSPPWAGRGRDTQYF
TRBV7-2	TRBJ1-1	CASSFAGQGPFVNTEAFF